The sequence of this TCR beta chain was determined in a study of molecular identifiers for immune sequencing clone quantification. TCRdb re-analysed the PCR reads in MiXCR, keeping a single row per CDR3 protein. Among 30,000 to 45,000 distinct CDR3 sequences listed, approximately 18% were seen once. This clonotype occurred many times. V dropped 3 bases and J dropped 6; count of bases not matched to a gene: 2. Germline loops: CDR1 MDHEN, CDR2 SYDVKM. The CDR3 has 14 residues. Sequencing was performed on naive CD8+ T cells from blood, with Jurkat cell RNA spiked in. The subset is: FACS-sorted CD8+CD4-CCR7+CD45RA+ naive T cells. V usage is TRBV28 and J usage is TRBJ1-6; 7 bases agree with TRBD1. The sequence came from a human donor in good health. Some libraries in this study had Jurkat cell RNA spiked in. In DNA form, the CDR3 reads TGTGCCAGCAGTTTCGGGACAGCTAATTCACCCCTCCACTTT. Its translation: CASSFGTANSPLHF.